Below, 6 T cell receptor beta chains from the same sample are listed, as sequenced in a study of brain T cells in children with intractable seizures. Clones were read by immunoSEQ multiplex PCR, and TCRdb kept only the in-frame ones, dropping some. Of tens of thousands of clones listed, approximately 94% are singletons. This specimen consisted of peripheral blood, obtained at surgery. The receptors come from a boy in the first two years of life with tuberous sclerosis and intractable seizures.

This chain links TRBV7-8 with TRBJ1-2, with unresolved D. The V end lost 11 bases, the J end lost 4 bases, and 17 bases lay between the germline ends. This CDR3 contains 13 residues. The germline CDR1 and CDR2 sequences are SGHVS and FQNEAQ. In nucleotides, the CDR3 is TGTGCCGCCAAACCCCCAGGAAGCTATGGCTACACCTTC. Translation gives CAAKPPGSYGYTF.

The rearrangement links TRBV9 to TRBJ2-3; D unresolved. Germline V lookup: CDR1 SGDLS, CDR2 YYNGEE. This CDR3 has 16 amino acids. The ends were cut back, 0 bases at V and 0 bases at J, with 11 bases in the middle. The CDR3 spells CASSVGAATSTDTQYF. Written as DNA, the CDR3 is TGTGCCAGCAGCGTAGGGGCAGCAACTAGCACAGATACGCAGTATTTT.

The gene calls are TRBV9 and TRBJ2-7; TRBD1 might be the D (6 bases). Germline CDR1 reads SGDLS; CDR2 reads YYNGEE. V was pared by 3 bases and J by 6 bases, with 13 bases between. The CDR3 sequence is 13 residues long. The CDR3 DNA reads TGTGCCAGCAGCGCTAGACCCAGGGGCGAGCAGTACTTC. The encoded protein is CASSARPRGEQYF.

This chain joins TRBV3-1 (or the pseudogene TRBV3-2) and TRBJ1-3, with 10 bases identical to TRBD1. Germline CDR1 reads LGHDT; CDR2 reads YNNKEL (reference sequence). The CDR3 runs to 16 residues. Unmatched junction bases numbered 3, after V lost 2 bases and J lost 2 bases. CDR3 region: CASSQRQGATGNTIYF. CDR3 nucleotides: TGTGCCAGCAGCCAACGACAGGGGGCAACTGGAAACACCATATATTTT.

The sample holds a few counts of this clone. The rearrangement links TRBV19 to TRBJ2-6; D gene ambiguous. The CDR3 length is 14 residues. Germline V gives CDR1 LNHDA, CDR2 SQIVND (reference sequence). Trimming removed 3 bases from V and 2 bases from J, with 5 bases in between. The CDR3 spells CASSIDPGANVLTF. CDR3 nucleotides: TGTGCCAGTAGTATTGATCCTGGGGCCAACGTCCTGACTTTC.

The CDR3 here is CASSDGLVGSYGGELFF. The CDR3 nucleotides read TGTGCCAGCAGTGACGGCCTAGTAGGGTCTTATGGCGGGGAGCTGTTTTTT. J is TRBJ2-2 and V is TRBV2; D unresolved. This CDR3 region has 17 residues. From germline, CDR1 is SNHLY and CDR2 FYNNEI. The V end was cut by 3 bases, the J end by 7 bases, with 21 bases between.